The 28 T cell receptor beta chains below all came from one sample that was sequenced in a study of cytomegalovirus exposure and HLA in healthy donors (dated by TCRdb to about 2017). The library was made by the immunoSEQ multiplex PCR assay. The multiplex PCR relied on a mix of 60 forward primers for TCR Vbeta segments and 13 reverse primers for TCR Jbeta segments. TCRdb holds this immuneACCESS table with in-frame rearrangements only. Some clones are missing; in checked studies, unresolved V genes explain under half, and the rest has no known cause. The sample's records list about 140,000 clones. The ten largest account for 0.8% to 1% of the sample. The sample comprised PBMCs. Source of these receptors: a male donor in good health and CMV-seronegative.

This chain joins TRBV15 and TRBJ1-1; D uncertain. The V end was cut by 3 bases, the J end by 4 bases, with 12 bases between. The CDR3 runs 14 residues. Germline V gives CDR1 LNHNV, CDR2 YYDKDF (reference sequence). The CDR3 sequence is CATSRITGSTEAFF. CDR3 DNA: TGTGCCACCAGCAGGATAACGGGTAGCACTGAAGCTTTCTTT.

This rearrangement joins TRBV7-2 to TRBJ1-5; D is perhaps TRBD1 (5 bases). Trimming removed 5 bases from V and 6 bases from J, with 17 bases in between. Germline V lookup: CDR1 SGHTA, CDR2 FQGNSA. The CDR3 consists of 15 residues. The CDR3 DNA is TGTGCCAGCAGCCCCCAGTGGCAGGGAGGTCAGCCCCAGCATTTT. Its protein product is CASSPQWQGGQPQHF.

The rearrangement links TRBV6-5 to TRBJ2-7, with 8 bases that match TRBD1. The J segment lost 5 bases and the V segment lost 5 bases, leaving 5 bases of the junction unmatched. The germline V gene has CDR1 MNHEY and CDR2 SVGAGI. CDR3 length: 13 amino acids. The CDR3 DNA is TGTGCCAGCAGTACCCAGGGGGCGCACGAGCAGTACTTC. Translated, it gives CASSTQGAHEQYF.

The CDR3, as DNA: TGTGCCAGTAGTATGGCTACTGACAGGGTCTCTGGCTACACCTTC. Its translation is CASSMATDRVSGYTF. The J gene is TRBJ1-2, the V gene TRBV19; the match to TRBD1 covers 7 bases. This CDR3 has 15 residues. Unmatched junction bases numbered 11, after V lost 3 bases and J lost 7 bases. Germline assignment: CDR1 LNHDA and CDR2 SQIVND (reference sequence).

V is TRBV7-9 and J is TRBJ1-1; a possible D gene is TRBD1 (6 bases). CDR3 length: 15 amino acids. Germline V gene sequence: CDR1 SEHNR, CDR2 FQNEAQ (reference sequence). The V end lost 2 bases, the J end lost 6 bases, and 16 bases lay between the germline ends. DNA of the CDR3: TGTGCCAGCAGCTTAACTCCCGGGGGGGGCGCTGAAGCTTTCTTT. Translation: CASSLTPGGGAEAFF.

The DNA of the CDR3 is TGTGCCAGCAGTGAAGCGACAGGGGGCGGTCAGCCCCAGCATTTT. This encodes CASSEATGGGQPQHF. The chain carries TRBV6-1 and TRBJ1-5; 10 nucleotides agree with TRBD1. CDR3 size: 15 residues. From germline, CDR1 is MNHNS and CDR2 SASEGT. J was trimmed by 6 bases and V by 0 bases; bases with no gene match: 2.

V usage is TRBV6-5 and J usage is TRBJ2-5; TRBD2 matches 10 bases. Per germline, CDR1 MNHEY and CDR2 SVGAGI. This CDR3 spans 14 amino acids. V shed 2 bases, J shed 4 bases, and the junction held 1 base outside the gene matches. The CDR3 sequence: CASSYLAGVETQYF. CDR3 nucleotides: TGTGCCAGCAGTTACCTAGCGGGAGTAGAGACCCAGTACTTC.

The chain uses TRBV4-3 and TRBJ1-2; D perhaps matches TRBD1 (6 bases). With 2 bases removed from V and 4 bases from J, the gap between germline ends came to 23 bases. CDR1 and CDR2 from the germline V gene are LGHNA and YSLEER. The CDR3 length is 18 residues. In DNA, the CDR3 is TGCGCCAGCAGCCAACAAAGCGTTGGCAGGGGATCTCCCTATGGCTACACCTTC. This encodes CASSQQSVGRGSPYGYTF.

The chain couples TRBV4-1 to TRBJ1-3, with TRBD1 matching over 7 bases. The germline V gene has CDR1 MGHRA and CDR2 YSYEKL. V shed 0 bases and J 1 base; nucleotides not matched to a gene: 15. CDR3 length: 20 residues. The chain's CDR3 is CASSQDKSTGNVKSGNTIYF. The CDR3 DNA reads as TGCGCCAGCAGCCAAGATAAATCGACAGGGAACGTCAAATCTGGAAACACCATATATTTT.

V usage is TRBV4-2 and J usage is TRBJ2-7, with D perhaps matching TRBD1 (6 bases). The V and J ends lost 2 bases and 2 bases respectively, with 10 bases between them. CDR1 LGHNA and CDR2 YNFKEQ come from the germline V gene. This CDR3 has 14 amino acids. In nucleotides, the CDR3 is TGTGCCAGCAGCCAAACAGGGTCTACCTACGAGCAGTACTTC. This translates into CASSQTGSTYEQYF.

The chain has TRBV5-1 and TRBJ2-7, with no clear D. The germline V and J ends were trimmed by 2 bases and 8 bases, with 17 bases remaining between them. The CDR3 is 14 residues long. Germline-derived CDR1 and CDR2 are SGHRS and YFSETQ. The CDR3 region has the DNA TGCGCCAGCAGCTTCGACAATTTAGGCGAGAAGCAGTACTTC. Encoded protein: CASSFDNLGEKQYF.

This chain uses TRBV7-6 with TRBJ2-7; 9 bases are a match to TRBD2. This CDR3 is 15 amino acids long. CDR1 is SGHVS and CDR2 is FNYEAQ in the germline V gene. The ends lost 1 base at V and 9 bases at J; junction bases unmatched: 10. For the CDR3, the DNA is TGTGCCAGCAGCTTAGATGGGGGTAGCGGGGGAGGGCAGTACTTC. Amino acid sequence: CASSLDGGSGGGQYF.

V and J are TRBV11-2 and TRBJ2-2; 13 bases are a match to TRBD2. Germline values: CDR1 SGHAT, CDR2 FQNNGV. V dropped 5 bases and J dropped 4; count of bases not matched to a gene: 4. The CDR3 is 16 amino acids. Here the CDR3 reads CASSTGLAGPTGELFF. CDR3 coding DNA: TGTGCCAGCAGCACGGGACTAGCGGGGCCCACCGGGGAGCTGTTTTTT.

The chain has TRBV4-2 and TRBJ1-1; no firm D call. CDR1 is LGHNA and CDR2 is YNFKEQ in the germline V gene. Trimming left V 4 bases short and J 3 bases short, with 6 bases between. The CDR3 loop spans 12 amino acids. The chain's CDR3 is CASSPGDTEAFF. In DNA, the CDR3 is TGTGCCAGCAGCCCCGGGGACACTGAAGCTTTCTTT.

The chain is built from TRBV19 and TRBJ1-5; D may be TRBD1 (6 bases). Germline V gene sequence: CDR1 LNHDA, CDR2 SQIVND (reference sequence). The length of the CDR3 is 13 residues. The ends were cut back, 5 bases at V and 5 bases at J, with 10 bases in the middle. CDR3: CASSPDSYQPQHF. CDR3 nucleotide sequence: TGTGCCAGTAGTCCGGACAGCTATCAGCCCCAGCATTTT.

The CDR3 protein is CASSRTGLGRNTEAFF. The CDR3 DNA sequence: TGTGCCAGCAGTCGGACAGGGCTGGGACGGAACACTGAAGCTTTCTTT. This chain uses TRBV2 with TRBJ1-1, with TRBD1 matching 8 bases. The germline CDR1 and CDR2 sequences are SNHLY and FYNNEI. The CDR3 extends over 16 amino acids. The V gene end was trimmed by 5 bases and the J gene end by 1 base; junction bases not matched to a gene: 9.

V is TRBV5-1 and J is TRBJ2-1, with D perhaps matching TRBD2 (5 bases). V was clipped by 4 bases and J by 5 bases, with 10 bases between them. Germline values: CDR1 SGHRS, CDR2 YFSETQ. The CDR3 spans 13 residues. This chain's CDR3 is CASSRDGNNEQFF. The CDR3 DNA is TGCGCCAGCAGCCGAGACGGGAACAATGAGCAGTTCTTC.

The J gene is TRBJ1-2, the V gene TRBV28; 9 bases are shared with TRBD1. Per the germline V gene, CDR1 is MDHEN and CDR2 is SYDVKM. The J segment lost 4 bases and the V segment lost 5 bases, leaving 8 bases of the junction unmatched. CDR3 size: 15 residues. The CDR3 loop reads CASSIDRGVGYGYTF. CDR3 bases: TGTGCCAGCAGTATCGACAGGGGGGTTGGCTATGGCTACACCTTC.

The V call is TRBV7-8, the J call TRBJ1-2; 10 bases agree with TRBD1. J lost 5 bases, V lost 9 bases, and 9 bases had no gene match. Germline CDR1 and CDR2: SGHVS and FQNEAQ. There are 14 residues in the CDR3. The CDR3 DNA reads as TGTGCCAGTTCTACCGGGACAGGGGTTTATGGCTACACCTTC. Residues: CASSTGTGVYGYTF.

The chain links TRBV29-1 to TRBJ1-2, with D possibly being TRBD1 (6 bases). The CDR3 totals 13 residues. Trimming left V 0 bases short and J 4 bases short, with 9 bases between. Per the germline V gene, CDR1 is SQVTM and CDR2 is ANQGSEA. DNA for the CDR3: TGCAGCGTTGAAGAGCAGGGGAGCTATGGCTACACCTTC. Translation gives CSVEEQGSYGYTF.

The chain recombines TRBV11-2 with TRBJ2-7; D remains unclear. Germline loops: CDR1 SGHAT, CDR2 FQNNGV. V was cut by 7 bases and J by 5 bases, with 15 bases left in between. The CDR3 has 13 residues. CDR3 sequence: CASTSGEGDEQYF. The CDR3 DNA is TGTGCCAGCACCTCTGGAGAAGGCGACGAGCAGTACTTC.

The chain recombines TRBV19 with TRBJ2-1, with 14 bases matching TRBD2. This CDR3 spans 15 amino acids. J gave up 9 bases and V 4 bases, and 5 bases lay outside the gene matches. Per the germline V gene, CDR1 is LNHDA and CDR2 is SQIVND (reference sequence). The CDR3: CASSTGLAGGIEQFF. The CDR3 nucleotides read TGTGCCAGTAGTACCGGACTAGCGGGGGGTATTGAGCAGTTCTTC. The entire variable domain, with the rest obtained from reference TRBV19 and TRBJ2-1, is as follows: DGGITQSPKYLFRKEGQNVTLSCEQNLNHDAMYWYRQDPGQGLRLIYYSQIVNDFQKGDIAEGYSVSREKKESFPLTVTSAQKNPTAFYLCASSTGLAGGIEQFFGPGTRLTVL.

This chain connects TRBV18 to TRBJ1-4, with D tentatively TRBD1 (6 bases). V was trimmed by 6 bases and J by 2 bases, leaving 10 bases between them. CDR3 length equals 14 residues. Germline assignment: CDR1 KGHSH and CDR2 LQKENI. Written as DNA, the CDR3 is TGTGCCAGCTCCTGGACAGCTACTAATGAAAAACTGTTTTTT. It specifies CASSWTATNEKLFF.

The rearrangement links TRBV2 to TRBJ2-7; 9 bases line up with TRBD1. The CDR3 consists of 13 residues. Germline V gene lookup returns CDR1 SNHLY and CDR2 FYNNEI. Unmatched junction bases numbered 3, after V lost 6 bases and J lost 3 bases. DNA for the CDR3: TGTGCCAGCAGGGGACAGGGAAACTACGAGCAGTACTTC. As protein: CASRGQGNYEQYF. Complete variable domain (other parts from reference TRBV2 and TRBJ2-7): EPEVTQTPSHQVTQMGQEVILRCVPISNHLYFYWYRQILGQKVEFLVSFYNNEISEKSEIFDDQFSVERPDGSNFTLKIRSTKLEDSAMYFCASRGQGNYEQYFGPGTRLTVT.

The rearrangement links TRBV29-1 to TRBJ2-5; 7 bases are a match to TRBD1. The DNA end is more similar to TRBJ2-7, so the J call may be wrong. Germline V gene lookup returns CDR1 SQVTM and CDR2 ANQGSEA. This CDR3 comprises 12 residues. Written as DNA, the CDR3 is TGCAGCTTTCGACAGGGCCCATACGAGCAGTACTTC. Translating gives CSFRQGPYEQYF.

V usage is TRBV19 and J usage is TRBJ1-5; TRBD1 matches 9 bases. The V gene end was trimmed by 2 bases and the J gene end by 2 bases; junction bases not matched to a gene: 1. The CDR3 is made up of 15 amino acids. CDR1 and CDR2 (germline): LNHDA, SQIVND (reference sequence). CDR3 nucleotide sequence: TGTGCCAGTAGTATACGGGACAGGGGCAATCAGCCCCAGCATTTT. Residues: CASSIRDRGNQPQHF.

V is TRBV11-1 and J is TRBJ2-5; 9 positions match TRBD1. The CDR3 loop spans 13 amino acids. Trimming at V came to 5 bases and at J to 5 bases, leaving 3 bases not matched to a gene. Germline V CDR1 and CDR2: SGHAT, FQDESV (reference sequence). This CDR3 is CASSGGQGETQYF. CDR3 nucleotide sequence: TGTGCCAGCAGCGGCGGACAGGGGGAGACCCAGTACTTC.

This sequence joins TRBV6-1 and TRBJ2-7; 7 positions agree with TRBD1. Unmatched junction bases numbered 9, after V lost 7 bases and J lost 0 bases. The CDR3 has 15 amino acids. The germline V gene has CDR1 MNHNS and CDR2 SASEGT. The CDR3 region has the DNA TGTGCCAGCACCTGGGACAGAAACCTCTCCTACGAGCAGTACTTC. Protein sequence: CASTWDRNLSYEQYF.